The rows below give T cell receptor beta chains drawn from one sample of a study of T cell responses to AZD1222 COVID-19 vaccine. The method was immunoSEQ multiplex PCR; TCRdb's version includes in-frame clones alone and lacks a portion of them. This repertoire shows 110,000 to 150,000 clones, approximately 93% found once; its top ten account for 10% to 15%. Material: peripheral blood, obtained after recovery from COVID-19. The receptors come from an adult who had recovered from COVID-19. The CDR3 runs from the conserved cysteine through the conserved F or W.

V gene,J gene,CDR3 protein
TRBV24-1,TRBJ1-2,CATSRAGDNYGYTF
TRBV9,TRBJ1-1,CASSVGQDTEAFF
TRBV25-1,TRBJ2-7,CASSDPRAGLPYEQYF
TRBV11-2,TRBJ1-2,CASSSAWGDYGYTF
TRBV5-1,TRBJ2-3,CASSFGRITDTQYF
TRBV3-1/TRBV3-2,TRBJ2-6,CASSLRTRSSGANVLTF
TRBV6-5,TRBJ2-2,CASSYSEGANTGELFF
TRBV28,TRBJ2-4,CASNRTGAKNIQYF
TRBV7-9,TRBJ1-1,CASSIDREGGMNTEAFF
TRBV25-1,TRBJ2-5,CASSEGGGSWETQYF
TRBV5-6,TRBJ1-2,CASSSTGVDYGYTF
TRBV4-1,TRBJ1-5,CASSRGQFNQPQHF
TRBV3-1/TRBV3-2,TRBJ1-6,CASRDKNSPLHF
TRBV6-2/TRBV6-3,TRBJ2-7,CASSVLGLAGVSYEQYF
TRBV5-1,TRBJ2-5,CASSVGDYQETQYF
TRBV5-1,TRBJ2-7,CASSLAMGQGAYEQYF
TRBV7-2,TRBJ2-7,CASSAPGSGYSYEQYF
TRBV28,TRBJ1-2,CASRSNQGHGYTF
TRBV19,TRBJ2-5,CASSMTAAGEGETQYF
TRBV28,TRBJ2-7,CASSLGYEQYF
TRBV19,TRBJ1-2,CASSIQQPGGYTF
TRBV9,TRBJ2-1,CASSVGLAGGSYNEQFF
TRBV28,TRBJ1-1,CASSMTGGDTEAFF
TRBV6-5,TRBJ2-3,CASSLKLQGTDTQYF
TRBV19,TRBJ2-2,CASRGLPTNTGELFF
TRBV10-3,TRBJ2-2,CAIRLLAGGLNTGELFF
TRBV6-5,TRBJ2-7,CASFDQGVREQYF
TRBV7-9,TRBJ2-3,CASSFASGGDTQYF
TRBV10-1,TRBJ2-3,CASSESGVDTQYF
TRBV6-5,TRBJ1-1,CASRAGGNTEAFF
TRBV4-1,TRBJ1-4,CASSQQQGLNEKLFF
TRBV11-2,TRBJ1-6,CASSLMDRTNSPLHF
TRBV5-1,TRBJ2-7,CASSSKQLVDEQYF
TRBV15,TRBJ2-1,CATSRAWTGPRREQFF
TRBV19,TRBJ2-6,CASSLPGGVGANVLTF
TRBV6-6,TRBJ2-7,CASSNALTGESGEQYF
TRBV25-1,TRBJ1-3,CASTPGDTIYF
TRBV11-2,TRBJ1-4,CASSSPGQGEEKLFF
TRBV19,TRBJ1-3,CASSIDRNVLYF
TRBV27,TRBJ1-2,CASSLVLDRDFYGYTF
TRBV6-6,TRBJ1-6,CASRGVYNSPLHF